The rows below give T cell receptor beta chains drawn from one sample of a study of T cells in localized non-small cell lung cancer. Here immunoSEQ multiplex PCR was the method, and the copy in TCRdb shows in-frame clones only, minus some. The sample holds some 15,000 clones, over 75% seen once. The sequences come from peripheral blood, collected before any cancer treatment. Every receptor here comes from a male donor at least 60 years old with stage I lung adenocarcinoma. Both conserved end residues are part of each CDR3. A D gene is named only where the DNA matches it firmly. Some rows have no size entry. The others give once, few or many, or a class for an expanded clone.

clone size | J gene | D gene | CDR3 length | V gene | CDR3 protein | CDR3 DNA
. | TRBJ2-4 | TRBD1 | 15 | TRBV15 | CATRRTGDTKNIQYF | TGTGCCACCCGGAGGACAGGGGACACCAAAAACATTCAGTACTTC
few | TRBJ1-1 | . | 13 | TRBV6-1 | CASSELVKSEAFF | TGTGCCAGCAGTGAACTTGTAAAATCTGAAGCTTTCTTT
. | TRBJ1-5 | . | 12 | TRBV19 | CASSMIGQPQHF | TGTGCCAGTAGTATGATAGGTCAGCCCCAGCATTTT
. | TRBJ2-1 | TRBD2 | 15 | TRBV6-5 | CASSSPSGGHNEQFF | TGTGCCAGCAGTTCCCCTAGCGGGGGGCACAATGAGCAGTTCTTC
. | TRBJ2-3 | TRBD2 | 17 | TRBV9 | CASSVERGGSSTDTQYF | TGTGCCAGCAGCGTAGAACGCGGGGGGTCTAGCACAGATACGCAGTATTTT
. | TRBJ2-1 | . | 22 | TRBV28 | CASSPGVRRDRANTGSYNEQFF | TGTGCCAGCAGTCCTGGGGTTAGGAGGGACAGAGCTAACACAGGGAGCTACAATGAGCAGTTCTTC
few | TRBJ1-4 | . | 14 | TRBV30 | CAWSGTSGGEKLFF | TGTGCCTGGAGTGGAACCTCAGGAGGGGAAAAACTGTTTTTT
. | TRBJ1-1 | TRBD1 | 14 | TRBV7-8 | CASSLGTGNTEAFF | TGTGCCAGCAGCCTGGGGACAGGCAACACTGAAGCTTTCTTT
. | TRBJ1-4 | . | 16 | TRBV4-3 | CAGSQDGGLRNEKLFF | TGCGCCGGCAGCCAAGACGGGGGGTTGAGAAATGAAAAACTGTTTTTT
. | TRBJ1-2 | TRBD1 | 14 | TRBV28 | CASNSGGALEGYTF | TGTGCCAGCAATTCAGGGGGCGCCTTGGAGGGCTACACCTTC
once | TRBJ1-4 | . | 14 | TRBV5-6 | CATGARERDEKLFF | TGTGCCACCGGGGCCCGGGAAAGGGATGAAAAACTGTTTTTT
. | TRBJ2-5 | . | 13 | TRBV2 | CASSEDQEETQYF | TGTGCCAGCAGCGAGGACCAAGAAGAGACCCAGTACTTC
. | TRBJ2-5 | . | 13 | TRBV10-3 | CAIKSEGTETQYF | TGTGCCATCAAGTCGGAAGGGACCGAGACCCAGTACTTC
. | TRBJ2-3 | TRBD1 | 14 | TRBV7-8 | CASIRDSNTDTQYF | TGTGCCAGCATCCGGGACAGTAACACAGATACGCAGTATTTT
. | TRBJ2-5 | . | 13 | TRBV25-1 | CASSREGRGTQYF | TGTGCCAGCAGTCGGGAAGGGCGGGGGACCCAGTACTTC
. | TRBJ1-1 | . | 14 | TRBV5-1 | CASSLLGINTEAFF | TGCGCCAGCAGCTTGTTAGGAATTAACACTGAAGCTTTCTTT
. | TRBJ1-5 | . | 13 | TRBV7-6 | CASSLGRDQPQHF | TGTGCCAGCAGCTTAGGACGAGATCAGCCCCAGCATTTT
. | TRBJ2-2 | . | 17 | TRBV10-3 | CAISEFLSRGGTGELFF | TGTGCCATCAGTGAGTTTTTATCGAGGGGTGGCACCGGGGAGCTGTTTTTT
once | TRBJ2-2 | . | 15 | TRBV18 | CASSQGNTNTGELFF | TGTGCCAGCTCCCAGGGGAACACGAACACCGGGGAGCTGTTTTTT
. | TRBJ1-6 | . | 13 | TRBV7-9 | CASSLGVSSPLHF | TGTGCCAGCAGCTTAGGGGTCAGTTCACCCCTCCACTTT
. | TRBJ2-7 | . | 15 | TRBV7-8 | CASSLAHGQNYEQYF | TGTGCCAGCAGCTTAGCGCACGGACAGAACTACGAGCAGTACTTC
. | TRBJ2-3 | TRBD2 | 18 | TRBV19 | CASSPPILLAGEGDTQYF | TGTGCCAGTAGTCCGCCCATCTTACTAGCGGGAGAGGGAGATACGCAGTATTTT